The following is a T cell receptor (beta chain) sequence with its context. Its antigen is unknown. No base-level quality is on record; no much larger clone is a single base apart. Per the publication, the time point label means: sample taken at primary tumor resection. The donors were about 71 patients from the lung TRACERx cohort who had early-stage, untreated non-small cell lung cancer. Without any cell sorting, TCR sequencing was performed on whole RNA extracted either from tumor and nontumor lung tissue or from cryopreserved PBMC samples. Patients were selected for TCR sequencing only if sufficient RNA was available from at least two tumor regions. Receptor libraries were prepared by 5' RACE. The run used a NextSeq 500. The TCR library protocol attached a unique molecular identifier to each TCR cDNA molecule to allow correction of PCR and sequencing errors. In the original analysis: TCR identification, UMI-based error correction and CDR3 extraction were all carried out with Decombinator tools. TCRs above a frequency of 2 per 1,000, corresponding to the top 1% of the tumor frequency distribution, were defined as expanded. Renyi diversity was calculated using the R vegan package after each repertoire was subsampled 100 times to 5,000 TCRs. CDR3 similarity networks were constructed using string-kernel similarity of amino acid triplets, with links drawn between CDR3s whose pairwise similarity was above 0.82. TCRdb passed the public sequencing reads through fastp at Q25 and MiXCR, retaining productive beta sequences. Entries are consolidated by CDR3 protein sequence, retaining the most common genes and DNA. These V and J calls rely on TCRdb rather than the paper's analysis. The sample contains 90,000 to 95,000 distinct CDR3 sequences, approximately 12% of them found a single time. The ten largest clones capture about two fifths of the sample.

The sample belongs to a study of spatial heterogeneity in lung cancer (dated by TCRdb to the late 2010s). Regarding the research as a whole: Beta-chain transcripts were consistently detected in greater numbers than alpha-chain transcripts, which likely reflects a higher abundance of beta-chain transcripts. In the raw uncorrected reads, each unique combination of TCR and UMI appeared more than ten times on average. The study quantitatively compared TCR alpha and beta repertoires across multiple tumor regions, matched nontumor lung and blood in non-small cell lung cancer. Nonsynonymous mutation counts, determined by whole-exome sequencing of tumor tissue, were related to features of the TCR repertoire. At surgery, around 200 tumor regions, 64 matched nontumor lung samples and 56 PBMC samples were TCR-sequenced for both alpha and beta chains.

Overall study outcomes, separate from this receptor: Ubiquitous expanded tumor TCRs showed up in blood more often at tumor resection than at routine follow-up. Additional single-cell paired TCR alpha and beta sequencing was considered necessary to confirm, at a functional level, the hypothesis that regional TCRs recognize regional mutations.

The sample was PBMCs, taken at surgery. The clonotype comes from a male donor with early-stage non-small cell lung cancer.

The DNA is TGCGCCAGCAGCATTGGACAGCCTCAAGGAAACACCATATATTTT. The encoded protein is CASSIGQPQGNTIYF. Rearrangement joined TRBV5-1 to TRBJ1-3; TRBD1 might be the D gene, on 6 matching bases. At the junction V is shortened by 4 bases and J by 4 bases, with 15 bases in between. Inclusive of the bounding cysteine and phenylalanine, the CDR3 is 15 residues long. Only the CDR3 part of the read is kept: 45 bases, read in frame from the first base. The germline V gene encodes CDR1 SGHRS and CDR2 YFSETQ. Beyond the CDR3, the reference TRBV5-1 and TRBJ1-3 genes provide the residues; the full variable domain reads: KAGVTQTPRYLIKTRGQQVTLSCSPISGHRSVSWYQQTPGQGLQFLFEYFSETQRNKGNFPGRFSGRQFSNSRSEMNVSTLELGDSALYLCASSIGQPQGNTIYFGEGSWLTVV.